This T cell receptor (beta chain) was sequenced during a study of OX40 agonist ivuxolimab in advanced cancers. General observations from the study: At doses 0.1 to 3.0 mg/kg, CD4+ and CD8+ clones expanded. Which antigen the expanded peripheral T cells recognized is unknown. Averaging showed that CD8+ T cells had more expanded clones than CD4+ did.

The CDR3 extends over 14 amino acids. The ends were cut back, 0 bases at V and 1 base at J, with 7 bases in the middle. Germline V gene lookup returns CDR1 SGDLS and CDR2 YYNGEE. Measured with immunoSEQ multiplex PCR; TCRdb has only the in-frame clones, and not every one. This table has around 46,000 clones, 75% to 95% appearing once. Note on this clone: Its specificity is not known. The same CDR3 is also encoded by other DNA sequences in this sample.

This chain links TRBV9 with TRBJ1-1; possible D gene TRBD1, 5 bases. This clonotype was obtained from an adult with an advanced solid tumor such as melanoma, head and neck, liver or kidney cancer. Sequenced material: CD4+ or CD8+ T cells sorted from blood, taken in a trial of the OX40 agonist ivuxolimab. The CDR3 nucleotides read TGTGCCAGCAGCGTAGGAGGGGCGAACACTGAAGCTTTCTTT. Its translation: CASSVGGANTEAFF.